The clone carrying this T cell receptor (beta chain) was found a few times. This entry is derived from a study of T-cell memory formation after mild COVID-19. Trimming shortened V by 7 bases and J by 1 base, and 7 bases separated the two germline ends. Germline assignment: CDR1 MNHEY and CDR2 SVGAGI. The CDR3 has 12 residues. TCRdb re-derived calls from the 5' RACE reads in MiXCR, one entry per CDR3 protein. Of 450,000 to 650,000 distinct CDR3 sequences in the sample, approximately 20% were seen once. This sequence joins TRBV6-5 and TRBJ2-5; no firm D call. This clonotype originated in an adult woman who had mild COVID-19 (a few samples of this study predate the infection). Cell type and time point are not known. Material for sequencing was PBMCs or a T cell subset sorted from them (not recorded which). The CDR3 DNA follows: TGTGCCAGCATGAGGAGCCAAGAGACCCAGTACTTC. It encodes CASMRSQETQYF.